A single sample is the source of the 10 T cell receptor beta chains below, sequenced in a study of shared clonotypes between healthy human individuals. Sequencing was performed with immunoSEQ multiplex PCR; in TCRdb, only in-frame clones are kept and a portion is missing. The profile shows approximately 2.3 million clones, approximately 93% of them singletons. The sequencing sample was made of naive CD4+ T cells from PBMCs. Subset indicated: CD45RA+ positively selected. The receptor source for this set is a young man in good health. Some clones in this sample may be carry-over from other donors' samples.

This chain uses TRBV5-1 with TRBJ2-1, with a possible D match to TRBD2 (5 bases). This CDR3 is built from 16 residues. The V end lost 4 bases, the J end lost 2 bases, and 16 bases lay between the germline ends. CDR1 and CDR2 (germline): SGHRS, YFSETQ. This CDR3 is CASSPDGDLTYNEQFF. Written as DNA, the CDR3 is TGCGCCAGCAGCCCGGACGGGGATCTGACCTACAATGAGCAGTTCTTC.

J is TRBJ1-1 and V is TRBV27, with 8 bases identical to TRBD1. Germline V gene lookup returns CDR1 MNHEY and CDR2 SMNVEV (reference sequence). The V segment lost 5 bases and the J segment 4 bases; nucleotides outside the gene matches: 6. The CDR3 consists of 14 residues. In DNA form, the CDR3 reads TGTGCCAGCAGTCCGACAGGGGTGGTCACTGAAGCTTTCTTT. It is translated as CASSPTGVVTEAFF.

The chain carries TRBV5-1 and TRBJ1-2; tentatively, D is TRBD1 (5 bases). Trimming pared 6 bases from V and 2 bases from J, leaving 11 bases between. Germline CDR1 and CDR2: SGHRS and YFSETQ. The CDR3 has 13 residues. DNA for the CDR3: TGCGCCAGCACCCCGGGGGTCAACTATGGCTACACCTTC. It codes for CASTPGVNYGYTF.

This sequence joins TRBV5-1 and TRBJ2-3, with a tentative D call TRBD2 (7 bases). The CDR3 covers 20 residues. The V end was cut by 0 bases, the J end by 2 bases, with 25 bases between. Per germline, CDR1 SGHRS and CDR2 YFSETQ. CDR3 DNA sequence: TGCGCCAGCAGCTTGGCCGTGCCGGGGCGGCCCCGGGGGGCCACAGATACGCAGTATTTT. This gives the protein CASSLAVPGRPRGATDTQYF.

This clone was observed a single time. V gene TRBV10-3 combines with J gene TRBJ1-5, with 7 bases matching TRBD1. Germline V gives CDR1 ENHRY, CDR2 SYGVKD. V shed 6 bases and J 6 bases; nucleotides not matched to a gene: 5. The CDR3 extends over 13 amino acids. The CDR3 DNA reads as TGTGCCATCAGGGACAGGTGGGGTCAGCCCCAGCATTTT. Its translation is CAIRDRWGQPQHF.

The chain uses TRBV4-1 and TRBJ2-3, with 13 positions matching TRBD2. The CDR3 length is 17 residues. The ends lost 2 bases at V and 5 bases at J; junction bases unmatched: 7. CDR1 is MGHRA and CDR2 is YSYEKL in the germline V gene. In nucleotides, the CDR3 is TGCGCCAGCAGCCAACTCGGACTAGCGGGAGCGGGAGATACGCAGTATTTT. It translates to CASSQLGLAGAGDTQYF.

This chain connects TRBV27 to TRBJ1-5, with D tentatively TRBD1 (5 bases). This CDR3 comprises 13 residues. The germline V gene has CDR1 MNHEY and CDR2 SMNVEV (reference sequence). V lost 11 bases and J lost 10, with 21 bases in between. The CDR3 coding sequence is TGTGCCTCGTCAAGGGGCCCCGAGGGACCCCAGCATTTT. Its translation is CASSRGPEGPQHF.

The chain couples TRBV7-2 to TRBJ2-7, with TRBD2 matching 14 bases. Trimming removed 5 bases from V and 1 base from J; junction bases left unmatched: 7. The length of the CDR3 is 17 residues. Looked up from germline, CDR1 is SGHTA and CDR2 is FQGNSA. The CDR3 bases are TGTGCCAGCAGCATCACCGGGACTAGCGGGAGTTCCTACGAGCAGTACTTC. Translation: CASSITGTSGSSYEQYF.

This clone was observed a single time. This chain uses TRBV7-9 with TRBJ1-5, with D possibly TRBD1 on 6 matching bases. CDR3 size: 15 residues. Germline lookup yields CDR1 SEHNR and CDR2 FQNEAQ (reference sequence). V lost 6 bases and J lost 2, with 14 bases in between. The CDR3 loop is CASSKGEGRNQPQHF. Here the CDR3 DNA reads TGTGCCAGCAGTAAGGGGGAGGGACGCAATCAGCCCCAGCATTTT.

The genes are TRBV11-2 and TRBJ1-2, with 7 bases matching TRBD1. With 1 base clipped from V and 4 bases from J, the junction kept 9 bases outside the gene matches. The germline V gene encodes CDR1 SGHAT and CDR2 FQNNGV. The CDR3 totals 16 residues. The CDR3 DNA reads as TGTGCCAGCAGCTTAGGATACAGGGGCGCAGGCTATGGCTACACCTTC. It translates to CASSLGYRGAGYGYTF. The whole variable domain, remainder taken from reference TRBV11-2 and TRBJ1-2, is EAGVAQSPRYKIIEKRQSVAFWCNPISGHATLYWYQQILGQGPKLLIQFQNNGVVDDSQLPKDRFSAERLKGVDSTLKIQPAKLEDSAVYLCASSLGYRGAGYGYTFGSGTRLTVV.